This entry features one T cell receptor (beta chain) sequence. Its target is not known. When sampled, the donors appeared nominally healthy, though they likely had unrecorded immune exposures. The PCR ran on 60 Vbeta and 13 Jbeta primers. The data were produced by immunoSEQ multiplex PCR, yet TCRdb's version contains in-frame clones alone and is incomplete. The data hold approximately 130,000 clones, with 75% to 80% observed a single time. This specimen comes from a study of cytomegalovirus exposure and HLA in healthy donors. Germline lookup yields CDR1 SGHTA and CDR2 FQGNSA. This CDR3 has 17 residues. The junction had 7 bases not matched to a gene; V was cut back by 1 base and J by 2 bases. Findings and limits, study-wide: After further analysis at a later stage, roughly 16,000 TCR beta sequences were associated with HLA alleles at 0.05 false discovery rate. Reportedly, HLA-A and HLA-B alleles of most subjects were accurately predicted from TCR beta. Investigators reported 150 to 200 TCR beta chains as tied to cytomegalovirus.

The V and J genes are TRBV7-2 and TRBJ2-3; 9 bases align to TRBD2. Material: PBMCs. The TCR comes from a male donor in good health and CMV-seronegative. The CDR3 protein is CASSLDFKRGATDTQYF. In DNA, the CDR3 is TGTGCCAGCAGCTTAGATTTTAAGCGGGGGGCCACAGATACGCAGTATTTT. Combining the CDR3 with reference TRBV7-2 and TRBJ2-3 gives the whole variable domain GAGVSQSPSNKVTEKGKDVELRCDPISGHTALYWYRQSLGQGLEFLIYFQGNSAPDKSGLPSDRFSAERTGGSVSTLTIQRTQQEDSAVYLCASSLDFKRGATDTQYFGPGTRLTVL.